The rows below give T cell receptor beta chains drawn from one sample of a study of blood T cells in healthy people across ages. A single record per CDR3 protein comes from TCRdb applying MiXCR to the 5' RACE reads. The data show approximately 820,000 distinct CDR3 sequences, with 40% to 50% seen just once and approximately 19% held by the top ten. The source material was blood. The receptors derive from a man aged 55-75 years in good health. CDR3s include the opening cysteine and the closing phenylalanine or tryptophan. A D gene is named only where the DNA matches it firmly. Part of the rows lack a size; the others show once, few, many or a class for expanded clones.

v_gene	d_gene	j_gene	abundance	CDR3aa	CDR3nt
TRBV20-1	TRBD1	TRBJ1-2	many	CSGQGVVGYTF	TGCAGTGGACAGGGGGTTGTTGGCTACACCTTC
TRBV5-1	TRBD1	TRBJ2-3	-	CASRTDRDTQYF	TGCGCCAGCAGGACGGACAGGGATACGCAGTATTTT
TRBV12-3/TRBV12-4	-	TRBJ2-3	few	CASSSPSQSTDTQYF	TGTGCCAGCAGTTCCCCTTCACAAAGCACAGATACGCAGTATTTT
TRBV7-2	-	TRBJ1-5	once	CVSSAHSGADQPQHF	TGTGTCAGCAGCGCGCATTCGGGGGCCGATCAGCCCCAGCATTTT
TRBV18	-	TRBJ2-1	-	CASSPGTFNEQFF	TGTGCCAGCTCACCCGGGACTTTCAATGAGCAGTTCTTC
TRBV28	TRBD2	TRBJ2-1	few	CASSLGPTTSGGPYNEQFF	TGTGCCAGCAGTTTAGGACCTACGACTAGCGGGGGACCCTACAATGAGCAGTTCTTC
TRBV7-2	-	TRBJ1-5	-	CASSLVLTENQPQHF	TGTGCCAGCAGCTTAGTTTTGACGGAGAATCAGCCCCAGCATTTT
TRBV25-1	-	TRBJ2-2	-	CASSDPADGELFF	TGTGCCAGCAGTGACCCGGCCGACGGGGAGCTGTTTTTT
TRBV20-1	-	TRBJ2-3	-	CSASQEFVTDTQYF	TGCAGTGCTAGTCAGGAGTTCGTCACAGATACGCAGTATTTT
TRBV27	-	TRBJ1-2	few	CASSEGAYVGSIYGYTF	TGTGCCAGCAGCGAAGGGGCCTACGTAGGGAGTATCTATGGCTACACCTTC
TRBV6-5	TRBD1	TRBJ1-2	few	CASSSDRGGYNGYTF	TGTGCCAGCAGCTCGGACAGGGGAGGATACAATGGCTACACCTTC
TRBV6-1	-	TRBJ1-2	few	CASSNGPSYNYGYTF	TGTGCCAGCAGTAACGGGCCATCATACAACTATGGCTACACCTTC
TRBV25-1	TRBD1	TRBJ2-7	few	CASSVQGAWSYEQYF	TGTGCCAGCAGTGTACAGGGGGCATGGTCCTACGAGCAGTACTTC
TRBV20-1	-	TRBJ2-3	-	CSARDPRQAGDTDTQYF	TGCAGTGCTAGAGATCCCCGACAGGCCGGAGACACAGATACGCAGTATTTT
TRBV28	-	TRBJ1-6	-	CASRSSSPLHF	TGTGCCAGCAGATCGTCTTCACCCCTCCACTTT
TRBV5-1	-	TRBJ2-2	-	CASRFDTGELFF	TGCGCCAGCCGCTTTGACACCGGGGAGCTGTTTTTT
TRBV7-9	-	TRBJ2-1	-	CASSLESLNEQFF	TGTGCCAGCAGCTTAGAGTCACTGAATGAGCAGTTCTTC
TRBV5-8	-	TRBJ2-3	-	CASSLGSSADTQYF	TGTGCCAGCAGCTTGGGGTCTAGCGCAGATACGCAGTATTTT
TRBV12-3/TRBV12-4	TRBD2	TRBJ2-1	few	CASSQLAGVDNEQFF	TGTGCCAGCAGCCAACTAGCGGGGGTCGACAATGAGCAGTTCTTC
TRBV28	TRBD1	TRBJ1-1	-	CASSLLTGGIDTEAFF	TGTGCCAGCAGCTTATTAACAGGGGGCATAGACACTGAAGCTTTCTTT
TRBV7-9	-	TRBJ2-5	many	CASSLGVGAAETQYF	TGTGCCAGCAGCTTAGGGGTTGGGGCCGCGGAGACCCAGTACTTC
TRBV20-1	-	TRBJ2-5	-	CSASSSKLAKGVETQYF	TGCAGTGCTAGCTCTTCCAAACTAGCTAAGGGGGTCGAGACCCAGTACTTC
TRBV29-1	TRBD2	TRBJ2-2	-	CSVPGLAGALGTGELFF	TGCAGCGTTCCCGGACTAGCGGGGGCCCTGGGGACCGGGGAGCTGTTTTTT
TRBV7-2	-	TRBJ2-5	-	CASSLYGSGETQYF	TGTGCCAGCAGCTTATACGGTTCTGGAGAGACCCAGTACTTC
TRBV12-3/TRBV12-4	TRBD1	TRBJ2-1	-	CASAGTGVYEQFF	TGTGCCAGCGCCGGGACAGGGGTATATGAGCAGTTCTTC
TRBV4-2	TRBD2	TRBJ2-2	once	CASSRSVTGTSESLANTGELFF	TGTGCCAGCAGCCGCAGTGTGACCGGGACTAGTGAATCCCTCGCGAACACCGGGGAGCTGTTTTTT
TRBV15	TRBD1	TRBJ2-3	few	CATSRPGTGSGDTQYF	TGTGCCACCAGCAGACCCGGGACAGGGTCTGGGGATACGCAGTATTTT
TRBV6-1	TRBD1	TRBJ2-5	-	CASSERQGAVGETQYF	TGTGCCAGCAGTGAACGTCAGGGGGCCGTTGGAGAGACCCAGTACTTC
TRBV10-2	-	TRBJ2-3	-	CASSEGDRPRGDTQYF	TGCGCCAGCAGTGAGGGGGATCGCCCGCGGGGAGATACGCAGTATTTT
TRBV11-2	-	TRBJ2-1	-	CASSSIAGSYNEQFF	TGTGCCAGCAGCTCGATCGCGGGGTCCTACAATGAGCAGTTCTTC
TRBV20-1	-	TRBJ2-7	few	CSARDSGRALLDEQYF	TGCAGTGCTAGAGACTCGGGCAGAGCCCTATTGGACGAGCAGTACTTC
TRBV5-6	TRBD1	TRBJ2-5	-	CASSLEHRGIVQETQYF	TGTGCCAGCAGCTTGGAACACAGGGGGATAGTTCAAGAGACCCAGTACTTC
TRBV20-1	-	TRBJ1-2	-	CSAYEGGYGYTF	TGCAGTGCTTATGAGGGGGGCTATGGCTACACCTTC
TRBV7-9	-	TRBJ2-3	few	CASSAWRLSPTDTQYF	TGTGCCAGCAGCGCCTGGCGACTATCCCCCACAGATACGCAGTATTTT
TRBV18	-	TRBJ2-7	few	CASSQSGSSYEQYF	TGTGCCAGCTCACAGTCAGGGTCCTCCTACGAGCAGTACTTC
TRBV7-9	-	TRBJ2-7	once	CASSLSTVLYEQCF	TGTGCCAGCAGCTTAAGTACCGTACTCTACGAGCAGTGCTTC
TRBV29-1	TRBD2	TRBJ2-5	once	CSGQEGGVYERYF	TGCAGCGGTCAGGAGGGAGGGGTATACGAGCGGTACTTC
TRBV2	TRBD1	TRBJ1-2	-	CASSPTGTGPYGYTF	TGTGCCAGCAGCCCCACGGGGACAGGGCCCTATGGCTACACCTTC
TRBV18	TRBD2	TRBJ2-1	many	CASSPPLAGLNEQFF	TGTGCCAGCTCACCACCGCTAGCGGGGTTAAATGAGCAGTTCTTC
TRBV5-1	TRBD1	TRBJ2-1	few	CASRPGTGGSYNEQFF	TGCGCCAGCAGACCCGGGACAGGGGGCTCCTACAATGAGCAGTTCTTC
TRBV5-8	-	TRBJ1-1	-	CASSPWRGAKNTEAFF	TGTGCCAGCAGCCCATGGCGGGGGGCGAAGAACACTGAAGCTTTCTTT
TRBV12-3/TRBV12-4	-	TRBJ2-1	once	CASSRVLKRETQFF	TGTGCCAGCAGCCGGGTCCTAAAGAGGGAGACCCAGTTCTTC
TRBV7-2	TRBD2	TRBJ2-1	few	CASSASGVGTGEQFF	TGTGCCAGCAGCGCGAGCGGGGTCGGGACTGGTGAGCAGTTCTTC
TRBV7-2	TRBD2	TRBJ2-3	-	CASSSKGWRGAKADTQYF	TGTGCCAGCAGCTCCAAGGGGTGGCGGGGGGCCAAGGCAGATACGCAGTATTTT
TRBV13	-	TRBJ2-5	-	CASSAINLQQETQYF	TGTGCCAGCAGCGCCATCAATTTACAGCAAGAGACCCAGTACTTC
TRBV7-2	-	TRBJ2-7	few	CASSLVPCEQYF	TGTGCCAGCAGCTTAGTTCCGTGCGAGCAGTACTTC
TRBV3-1	-	TRBJ2-7	few	CASSRGRAFNSYEQYF	TGTGCCAGCAGCCGAGGGCGGGCCTTCAACTCCTACGAGCAGTACTTC
TRBV20-1	TRBD1	TRBJ2-5	-	CSAKKQGAETQYF	TGCAGTGCTAAAAAGCAGGGGGCCGAGACCCAGTACTTC
TRBV13	TRBD1	TRBJ1-2	medium-sized	CASRTQGALYGYTF	TGTGCCAGCAGGACCCAGGGGGCCCTCTATGGCTACACCTTC
TRBV14	-	TRBJ2-7	-	CASSRQSGVSYEQYF	TGTGCCAGCAGCCGACAGAGCGGTGTCTCCTACGAGCAGTACTTC
TRBV19	-	TRBJ1-2	once	CASSIGGRTNYGYTF	TGTGCCAGTAGTATCGGGGGCAGGACTAACTATGGCTACACCTTC
TRBV6-5	-	TRBJ2-2	few	CASSYSINSKSGGELFF	TGTGCCAGCAGTTACTCGATTAATTCCAAGAGTGGCGGGGAGCTGTTTTTT
TRBV24-1	TRBD2	TRBJ2-1	once	CATSDPVAGGRSEQFF	TGTGCCACCAGTGACCCAGTAGCGGGGGGGCGAAGCGAGCAGTTCTTC
TRBV7-3	-	TRBJ2-1	-	CASSFSGGSRDEQFF	TGTGCCAGCAGCTTTTCCGGGGGCTCTCGGGATGAGCAGTTCTTC
TRBV4-1	TRBD2	TRBJ2-3	few	CASSQGLLASTDTQYF	TGCGCCAGCAGCCAAGGGTTACTAGCGTCTACAGATACGCAGTATTTT